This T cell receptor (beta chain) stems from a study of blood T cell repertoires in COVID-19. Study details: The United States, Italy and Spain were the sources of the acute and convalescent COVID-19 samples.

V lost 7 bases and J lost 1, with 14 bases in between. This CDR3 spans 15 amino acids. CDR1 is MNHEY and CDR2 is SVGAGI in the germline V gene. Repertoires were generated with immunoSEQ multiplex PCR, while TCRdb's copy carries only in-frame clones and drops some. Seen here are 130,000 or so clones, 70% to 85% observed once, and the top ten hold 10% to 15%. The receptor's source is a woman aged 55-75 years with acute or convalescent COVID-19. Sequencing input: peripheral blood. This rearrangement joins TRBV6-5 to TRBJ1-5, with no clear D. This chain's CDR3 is CASIPSARSNQPQHF. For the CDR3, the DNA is TGTGCCAGCATCCCTTCCGCTCGGAGCAATCAGCCCCAGCATTTT.